This T cell receptor (beta chain) was captured in a study of CD4 T cells in relation to SARS-CoV-2 and coronaviruses (dated by TCRdb to about 2021). At the level of the whole study: In the ViraFEST assay, PBMCs were cultured with antigen for under eleven days, after which TCR beta CDR3s were sequenced to identify clonal expansions specific to the antigen. The negative reference condition was either a culture with an HIV-1 Nef peptide pool or a culture with no peptide. Patient-derived lymphoblastoid cell lines were used to map the HLA restriction of shared crossreactive spike epitopes. At the level of individual TCR clonotypes, the study evaluated whether memory CD4+ T cells crossreact between the spike proteins of SARS-CoV-2 and those of common cold coronaviruses. The Adaptive Biotechnologies TCR-sequencing kit was used to sequence samples from a few pre-COVID donors and the naive versus memory experiments, while other data came from Illumina-based sequencing. A different TCR-beta assay, based on Illumina, was used to sequence expansion assays from other donors in the study. Broader findings and caveats from the paper: Compared with monoreactive clones, crossreactive clones had significantly weaker SARS-CoV-2-driven expansion, a result consistent with antigenic imprinting. The study was limited by small numbers of patients and tested TCRs. Memory CD4+ clonotypes crossrecognizing SARS-CoV-2 and at least one common cold coronavirus spike were found in 55% to 70% of donors. Crossreactivity analysis was centred on spike protein, so crossreactivity against other viral proteins was not assessed. No donor contributed both pre-pandemic and post-infection samples, which limited tracing the source of pre-existing responses.

Receptor amplification or capture employed the immunoSEQ multiplex PCR assay. In the original analysis: During preprocessing, nonproductive sequences were discarded, as were any CDR3s that did not begin with C, did not end with F or W, or were shorter than 7 amino acids. The MANAFEST web app was used to call antigen-specific clonotypes on the basis of expansion compared with the reference and with other culture wells. A clone was considered positive if the clone showed significant expansion compared with the reference culture in 2 of 3 replicate wells at an FDR below 0.05. To be called positive, a clone also had to show significant expansion compared with every other tandem well and an odds ratio greater than 5. CDR3 homology was measured as pairwise Levenshtein distance, computed with the stringdist R package after trimming three terminal residues from each end. TCRdb mirrors the immuneACCESS table, restricted to in-frame sequences. Some clones are absent from its copies; in checked studies, under half trace to an unresolved V gene, and the reason for the others is unknown. D and trimming come from the DNA, and the V and J calls and clone size come from that table. In all, the sample holds 20,000 to 25,000 clones, and about three quarters of those were seen once. Together, the top ten hold about 16% of the sample.

CD4+ T cells from unexposed donors were collected before the COVID-19 pandemic (2011-2018). The EasySep CD4+ T cell isolation kit was used to isolate CD4+ T cells once the cultures had run for roughly eleven days. As far as cell numbers permitted, CD4+ T cells from unexposed donors were tested for reactivity against SARS-CoV-2 S and N as well as four spike pools from common cold coronaviruses. Each well received millions of PBMCs, cultured in IMDM supplemented with approximately 4.5% human AB serum and around 10 IU/ml IL-2. Half of the culture medium was replaced with fresh IL-2-containing medium on days 3 and 7. Triplicate replicate wells were generally used for each peptide culture condition. Leukapheresis product for the unexposed donors was purchased commercially. Ficoll-Paque PLUS gradient centrifugation was used to isolate PBMCs from either whole blood or leukapheresis product. The PBMCs went either fresh into the expansion assay or into cryopreservation at -140 degrees C. The QIAamp Micro DNA Kit was used to extract genomic DNA from the CD4+ T cells.

A remark on this clone: Its antigen remains undetermined. No qualities accompany the bases; no much larger clone lies one base away.

Here V drops 4 bases and J drops 7 bases, and the junction holds 5 bases not matched to any gene. Taken from the germline V gene, the CDR1 and CDR2 loops are SGHRS and YFSETQ. Including cysteine and phenylalanine, the CDR3 has 13 amino acids. The only DNA kept is the CDR3, 39 bases in frame from the first base. This clonotype was obtained from a human donor in good health. Specimen: CD4+ T cells from PBMCs, cultured in vitro. In this chain, TRBV5-1 is recombined with TRBJ2-4, and TRBD1 aligns with 7 junction nucleotides. The DNA sequence is TGCGCCAGCAGCGGAACAGGGGAGAACATTCAGTACTTC. Its product reads: CASSGTGENIQYF.